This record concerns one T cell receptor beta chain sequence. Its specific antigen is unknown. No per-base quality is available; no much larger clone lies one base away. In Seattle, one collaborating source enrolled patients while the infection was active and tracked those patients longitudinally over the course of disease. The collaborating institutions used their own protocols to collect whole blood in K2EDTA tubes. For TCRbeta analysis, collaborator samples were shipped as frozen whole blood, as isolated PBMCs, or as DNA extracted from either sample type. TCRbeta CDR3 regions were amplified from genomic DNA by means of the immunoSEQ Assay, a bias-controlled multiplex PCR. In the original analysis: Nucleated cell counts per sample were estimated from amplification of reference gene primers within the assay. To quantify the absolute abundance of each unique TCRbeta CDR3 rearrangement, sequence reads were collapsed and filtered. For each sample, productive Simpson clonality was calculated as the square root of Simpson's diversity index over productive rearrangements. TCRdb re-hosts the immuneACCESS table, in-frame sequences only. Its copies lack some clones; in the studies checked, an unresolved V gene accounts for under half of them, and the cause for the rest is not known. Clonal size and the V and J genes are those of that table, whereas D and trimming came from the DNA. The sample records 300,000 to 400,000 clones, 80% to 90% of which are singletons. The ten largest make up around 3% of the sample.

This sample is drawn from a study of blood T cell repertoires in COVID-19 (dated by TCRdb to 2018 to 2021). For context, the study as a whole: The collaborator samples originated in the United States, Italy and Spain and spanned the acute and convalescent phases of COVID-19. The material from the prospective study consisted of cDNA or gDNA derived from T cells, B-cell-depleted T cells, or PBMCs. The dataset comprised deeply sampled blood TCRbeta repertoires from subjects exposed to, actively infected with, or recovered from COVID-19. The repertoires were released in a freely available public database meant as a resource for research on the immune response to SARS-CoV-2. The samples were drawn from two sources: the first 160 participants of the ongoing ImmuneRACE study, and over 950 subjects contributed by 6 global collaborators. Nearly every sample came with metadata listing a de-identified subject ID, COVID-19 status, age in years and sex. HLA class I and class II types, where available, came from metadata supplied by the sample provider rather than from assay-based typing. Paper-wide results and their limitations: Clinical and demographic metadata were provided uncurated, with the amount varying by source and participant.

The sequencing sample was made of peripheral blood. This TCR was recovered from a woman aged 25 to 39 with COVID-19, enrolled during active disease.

The nucleotide sequence is TGTGCCAGCAGCCGGGGACAGGTCTATGGCTACACCTTC. This encodes CASSRGQVYGYTF. The sequence joins TRBV2 to TRBJ1-2; 8 of the junction bases match TRBD1. The germline V gene yields SNHLY for CDR1 and FYNNEI for CDR2. The CDR3 sequence holds 13 residues, the cysteine and phenylalanine included. The CDR3 DNA has 39 bases and is translated from base 1. Unmatched junction bases come to 4, with V trimmed by 6 bases and J by 4 bases.